Listed here are 7 T cell receptor beta chains from one sample, sequenced in a study of radiotherapy plus CTLA-4 blockade in lung cancer. Some clones are missing from TCRdb's copy, which holds only in-frame ones; the method was immunoSEQ multiplex PCR. Here the sample spans tens of thousands of clones, roughly 86% being singletons. The input for sequencing was peripheral blood, taken from a patient treated with radiotherapy plus ipilimumab. These receptors came from a human donor with non-small cell lung cancer that progressed on radiotherapy plus ipilimumab.

The V gene is TRBV4-3, the J gene TRBJ2-2, with TRBD2 matching over 12 bases. The germline CDR1 and CDR2 sequences are LGHNA and YSLEER. The length of the CDR3 is 16 residues. After removal of 4 bases from V and 4 bases from J, the junction contained 4 bases not matched to a gene. Here the CDR3 DNA reads TGCGCCAGCAGCCCTCGACTAGCGGGGGCCACCGGGGAGCTGTTTTTT. It codes for CASSPRLAGATGELFF.

The genes are TRBV6-5 and TRBJ2-1; D may be TRBD1 (6 bases). CDR3 size: 14 residues. Germline assignment: CDR1 MNHEY and CDR2 SVGAGI. Trimming took off 9 bases at V and 4 bases at J, with 16 bases between the two ends. The CDR3 is CASYRDPTYNEQFF. CDR3 in DNA: TGTGCCAGTTACAGGGACCCTACGTACAATGAGCAGTTCTTC.

This chain joins TRBV7-2 and TRBJ2-1, with TRBD1 identical over 12 bases. J was trimmed by 8 bases and V by 3 bases; bases with no gene match: 8. CDR3 size: 16 residues. The germline CDR1 and CDR2 sequences are SGHTA and FQGNSA. This chain's CDR3 is CASSFSGTGGMDEQFF. The DNA for the CDR3 is TGTGCCAGCAGCTTCAGCGGGACAGGGGGCATGGATGAGCAGTTCTTC.

The chain combines TRBV10-3 with TRBJ2-7, with a weak D call TRBD2 (5 bases). Trimming shortened V by 0 bases and J by 7 bases, and 13 bases separated the two germline ends. The CDR3 sequence is 14 residues long. Germline lookup yields CDR1 ENHRY and CDR2 SYGVKD. The CDR3 DNA follows: TGTGCCATCAGTGAGTCGGGTAGCGCCAGGGAGCAGTACTTC. Its translation is CAISESGSAREQYF.

The rearrangement links TRBV2 to TRBJ2-1; D is unresolved. Looked up from germline, CDR1 is SNHLY and CDR2 is FYNNEI. V lost 7 bases and J lost 10, with 8 bases in between. The CDR3 is 10 amino acids. In nucleotides, the CDR3 is TGTGCCAGCATTGGCTGGGAGCAGTTCTTC. Translating gives CASIGWEQFF.

The chain joins TRBV25-1 to TRBJ2-6, with D possibly TRBD2 on 5 matching bases. V dropped 8 bases and J dropped 0 bases, with 14 bases sitting between them. CDR3 length: 16 amino acids. Germline V lookup: CDR1 MGHDK, CDR2 SYGVNS. The CDR3 here is CASLQSGNSGANVLTF. The CDR3 DNA reads as TGTGCCAGCCTACAGAGCGGCAACTCTGGGGCCAACGTCCTGACTTTC.

This chain links TRBV5-5 with TRBJ2-1; D may match TRBD1 or TRBD2 (5 bases each). Germline V lookup: CDR1 SGHKS, CDR2 YYEKEE (reference sequence). V lost 0 bases to trimming and J lost 7 bases, with 14 bases between them. The CDR3 is made up of 15 amino acids. CDR3: CASSLDGGAGNEQFF. DNA for the CDR3: TGTGCCAGCAGCTTGGATGGGGGAGCTGGAAATGAGCAGTTCTTC.